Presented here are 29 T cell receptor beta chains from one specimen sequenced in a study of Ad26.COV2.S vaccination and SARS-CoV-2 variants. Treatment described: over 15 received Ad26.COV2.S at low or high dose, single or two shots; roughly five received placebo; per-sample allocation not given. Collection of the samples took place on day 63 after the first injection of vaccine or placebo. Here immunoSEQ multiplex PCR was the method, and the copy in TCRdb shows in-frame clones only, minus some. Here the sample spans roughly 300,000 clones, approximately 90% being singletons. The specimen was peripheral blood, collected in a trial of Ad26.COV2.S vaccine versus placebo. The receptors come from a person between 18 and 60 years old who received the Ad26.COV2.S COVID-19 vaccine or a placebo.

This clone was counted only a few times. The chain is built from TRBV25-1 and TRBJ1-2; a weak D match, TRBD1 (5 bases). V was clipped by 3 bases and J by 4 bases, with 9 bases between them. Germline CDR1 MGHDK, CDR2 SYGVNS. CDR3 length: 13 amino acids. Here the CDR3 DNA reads TGTGCCAGCAGTGAGGCAGGGACCTATGGCTACACCTTC. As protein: CASSEAGTYGYTF.

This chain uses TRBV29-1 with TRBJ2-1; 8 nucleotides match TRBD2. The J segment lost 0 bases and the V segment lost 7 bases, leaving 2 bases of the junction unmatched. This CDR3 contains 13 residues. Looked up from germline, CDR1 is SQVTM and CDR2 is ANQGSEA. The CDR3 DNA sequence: TGCAGCGCCAGCGGGAGCTCCTACAATGAGCAGTTCTTC. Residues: CSASGSSYNEQFF.

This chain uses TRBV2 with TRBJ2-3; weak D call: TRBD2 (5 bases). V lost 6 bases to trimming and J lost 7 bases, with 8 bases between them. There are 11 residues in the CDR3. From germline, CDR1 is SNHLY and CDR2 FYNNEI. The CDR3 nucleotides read TGTGCCAGCAGCGGGATACATACGCAGTATTTT. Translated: CASSGIHTQYF.

The CDR3 coding sequence is TGTGCCAGCAGTTTCTCTCACTTTATAAACCGGGACAGGGGGCCCTATCATCCCACAGATACGCAGTATTTT. Protein product: CASSFSHFINRDRGPYHPTDTQYF. V usage is TRBV28 and J usage is TRBJ2-3, with 12 bases aligning to TRBD1. The V gene end was trimmed by 3 bases and the J gene end by 2 bases; junction bases not matched to a gene: 27. This CDR3 has 24 amino acids. CDR1 is MDHEN and CDR2 is SYDVKM in the germline V gene.

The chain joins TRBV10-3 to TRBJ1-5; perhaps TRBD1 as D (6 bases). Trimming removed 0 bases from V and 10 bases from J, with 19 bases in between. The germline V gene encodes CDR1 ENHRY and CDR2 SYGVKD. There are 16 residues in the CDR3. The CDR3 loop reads CAISESAGGGGYPQHF. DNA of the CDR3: TGTGCCATCAGTGAGTCGGCGGGGGGCGGAGGGTATCCCCAGCATTTT.

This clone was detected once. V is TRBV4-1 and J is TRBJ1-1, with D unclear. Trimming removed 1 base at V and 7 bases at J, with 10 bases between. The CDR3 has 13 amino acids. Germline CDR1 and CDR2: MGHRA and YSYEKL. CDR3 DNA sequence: TGCGCCAGCAGCCAAGTCGTGGTTAATGAAGCTTTCTTT. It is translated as CASSQVVVNEAFF.

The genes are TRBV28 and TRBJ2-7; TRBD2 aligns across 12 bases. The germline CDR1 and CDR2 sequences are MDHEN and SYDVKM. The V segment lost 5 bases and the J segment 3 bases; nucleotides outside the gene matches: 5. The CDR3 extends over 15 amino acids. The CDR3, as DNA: TGTGCCAGCAGTGTCTGGACTAGCGGGAACTACGAGCAGTACTTC. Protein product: CASSVWTSGNYEQYF. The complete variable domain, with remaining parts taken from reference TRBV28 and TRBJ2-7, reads DVKVTQSSRYLVKRTGEKVFLECVQDMDHENMFWYRQDPGLGLRLIYFSYDVKMKEKGDIPEGYSVSREKKERFSLILESASTNQTSMYLCASSVWTSGNYEQYFGPGTRLTVT.

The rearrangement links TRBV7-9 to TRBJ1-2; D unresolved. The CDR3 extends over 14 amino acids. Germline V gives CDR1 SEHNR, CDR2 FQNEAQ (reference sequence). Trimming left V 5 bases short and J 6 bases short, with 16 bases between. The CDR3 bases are TGTGCCAGCAGCCTTAAGGGAACTGGGGATGGCTACACCTTC. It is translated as CASSLKGTGDGYTF.

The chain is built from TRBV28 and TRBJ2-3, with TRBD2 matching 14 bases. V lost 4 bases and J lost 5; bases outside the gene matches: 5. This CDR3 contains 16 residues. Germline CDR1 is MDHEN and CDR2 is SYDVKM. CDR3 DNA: TGTGCCAGCAGTTCCCCGGGACTAGCGGGAGAAGATACGCAGTATTTT. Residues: CASSSPGLAGEDTQYF.

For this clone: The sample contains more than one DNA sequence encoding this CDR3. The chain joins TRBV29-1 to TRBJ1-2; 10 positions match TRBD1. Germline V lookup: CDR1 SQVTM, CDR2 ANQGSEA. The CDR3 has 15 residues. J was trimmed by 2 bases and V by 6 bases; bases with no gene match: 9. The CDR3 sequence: CSVTGTGASNYGYTF. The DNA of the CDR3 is TGCAGCGTCACCGGGACAGGGGCGTCAAACTATGGCTACACCTTC. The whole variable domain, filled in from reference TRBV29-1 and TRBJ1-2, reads SAVISQKPSRDICQRGTSLTIQCQVDSQVTMMFWYRQQPGQSLTLIATANQGSEATYESGFVIDKFPISRPNLTFSTLTVSNMSPEDSSIYLCSVTGTGASNYGYTFGSGTRLTVV.

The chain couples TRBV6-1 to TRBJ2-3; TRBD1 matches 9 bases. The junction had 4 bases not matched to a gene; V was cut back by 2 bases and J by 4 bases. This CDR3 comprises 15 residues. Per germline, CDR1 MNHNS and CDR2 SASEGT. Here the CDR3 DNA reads TGTGCCAGCAGTGAAAAAACAGGGGGCGCAGATACGCAGTATTTT. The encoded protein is CASSEKTGGADTQYF.

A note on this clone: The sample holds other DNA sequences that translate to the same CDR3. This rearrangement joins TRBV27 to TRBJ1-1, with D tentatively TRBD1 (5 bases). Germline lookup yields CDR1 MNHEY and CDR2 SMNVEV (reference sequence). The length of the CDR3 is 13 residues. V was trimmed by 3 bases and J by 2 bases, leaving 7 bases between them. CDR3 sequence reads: CASSLTVNTEAFF. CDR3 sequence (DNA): TGTGCCAGCAGTTTGACAGTCAACACTGAAGCTTTCTTT.

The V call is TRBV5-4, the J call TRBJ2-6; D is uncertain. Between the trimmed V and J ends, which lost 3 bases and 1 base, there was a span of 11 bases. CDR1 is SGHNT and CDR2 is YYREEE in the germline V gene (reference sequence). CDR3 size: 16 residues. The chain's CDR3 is CASSSRFRSGANVLTF. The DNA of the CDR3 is TGTGCCAGCAGCTCAAGATTCAGATCTGGGGCCAACGTCCTGACTTTC.

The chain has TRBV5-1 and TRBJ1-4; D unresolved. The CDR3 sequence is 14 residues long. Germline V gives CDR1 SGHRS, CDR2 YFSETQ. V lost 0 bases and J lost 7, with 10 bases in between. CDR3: CASSLDGEGEKLFF. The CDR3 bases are TGCGCCAGCAGCTTGGATGGGGAGGGTGAAAAACTGTTTTTT.

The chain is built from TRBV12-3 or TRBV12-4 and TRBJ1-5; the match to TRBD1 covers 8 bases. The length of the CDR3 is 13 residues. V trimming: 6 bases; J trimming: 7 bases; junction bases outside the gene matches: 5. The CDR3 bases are TGTGCCAGCAGAGCGACAGGGGCCCAGCCCCAGCATTTT. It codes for CASRATGAQPQHF.

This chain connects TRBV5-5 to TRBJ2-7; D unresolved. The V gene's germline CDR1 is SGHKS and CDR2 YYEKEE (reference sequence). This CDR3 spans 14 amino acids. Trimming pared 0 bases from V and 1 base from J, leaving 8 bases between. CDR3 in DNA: TGTGCCAGCAGCTTGGATGTTTCTTCCTACGAGCAGTACTTC. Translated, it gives CASSLDVSSYEQYF.

This CDR3 is CASSVEGLLAGGLHRTGELFF. The CDR3, as DNA: TGTGCCAGCAGCGTAGAGGGGCTACTCGCGGGGGGGCTTCATCGAACCGGGGAGCTGTTTTTT. V is TRBV9 and J is TRBJ2-2, with 9 nucleotides matching TRBD2. Germline-derived CDR1 and CDR2 are SGDLS and YYNGEE. The J segment lost 5 bases and the V segment lost 0 bases, leaving 20 bases of the junction unmatched. The length of the CDR3 is 21 residues. Using reference TRBV9 and TRBJ2-2 for the parts outside the CDR3, the full variable domain is DSGVTQTPKHLITATGQRVTLRCSPRSGDLSVYWYQQSLDQGLQFLIQYYNGEERAKGNILERFSAQQFPDLHSELNLSSLELGDSALYFCASSVEGLLAGGLHRTGELFFGEGSRLTVL.

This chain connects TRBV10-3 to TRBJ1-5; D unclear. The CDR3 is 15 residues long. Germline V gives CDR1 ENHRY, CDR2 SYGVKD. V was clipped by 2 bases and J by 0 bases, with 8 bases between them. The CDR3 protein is CAISERADSNQPQHF. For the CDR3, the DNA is TGTGCCATCAGTGAGCGGGCAGATAGCAATCAGCCCCAGCATTTT.

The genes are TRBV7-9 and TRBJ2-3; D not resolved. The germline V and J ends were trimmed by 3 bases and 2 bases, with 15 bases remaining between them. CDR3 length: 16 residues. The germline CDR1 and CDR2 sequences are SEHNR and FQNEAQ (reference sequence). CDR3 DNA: TGTGCCAGCAGCTTGGCGGCCGGCCCCAACACAGATACGCAGTATTTT. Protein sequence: CASSLAAGPNTDTQYF.

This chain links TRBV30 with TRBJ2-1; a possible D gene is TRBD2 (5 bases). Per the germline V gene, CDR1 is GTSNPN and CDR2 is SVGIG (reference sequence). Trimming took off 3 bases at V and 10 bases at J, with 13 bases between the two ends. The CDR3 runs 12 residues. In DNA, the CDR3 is TGTGCCTGGAGGGTTTCGGGATTCGAGCAGTTCTTC. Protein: CAWRVSGFEQFF.

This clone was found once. The CDR3 DNA follows: TGTGCCAGTAAACAGGGGGCGGTCGGGAACACCGGGGAGCTGTTTTTT. It is translated as CASKQGAVGNTGELFF. The chain is built from TRBV19 and TRBJ2-2; 9 positions agree with TRBD1. V lost 7 bases and J lost 1; bases outside the gene matches: 7. Per the germline V gene, CDR1 is LNHDA and CDR2 is SQIVND (reference sequence). This CDR3 contains 16 residues. Drawing the rest from reference TRBV19 and TRBJ2-2, the complete variable domain is DGGITQSPKYLFRKEGQNVTLSCEQNLNHDAMYWYRQDPGQGLRLIYYSQIVNDFQKGDIAEGYSVSREKKESFPLTVTSAQKNPTAFYLCASKQGAVGNTGELFFGEGSRLTVL.

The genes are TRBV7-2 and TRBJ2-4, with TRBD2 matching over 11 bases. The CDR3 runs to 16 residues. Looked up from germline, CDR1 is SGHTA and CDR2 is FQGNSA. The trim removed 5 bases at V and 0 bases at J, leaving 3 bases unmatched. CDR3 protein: CASSTGLAGAKNIQYF. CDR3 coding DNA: TGTGCCAGCAGCACTGGACTAGCGGGAGCCAAAAACATTCAGTACTTC.

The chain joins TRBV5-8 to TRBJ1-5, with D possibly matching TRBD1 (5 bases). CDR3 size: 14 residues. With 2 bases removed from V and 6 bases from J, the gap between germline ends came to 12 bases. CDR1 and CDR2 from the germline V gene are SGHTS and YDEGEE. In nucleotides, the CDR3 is TGTGCCAGCAGCTTTATCGGGGCAGGTCAGCCCCAGCATTTT. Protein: CASSFIGAGQPQHF. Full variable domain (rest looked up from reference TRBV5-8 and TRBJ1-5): EAGVTQSPTHLIKTRGQQATLRCSPISGHTSVYWYQQALGLGLQFLLWYDEGEERNRGNFPPRFSGRQFPNYSSELNVNALELEDSALYLCASSFIGAGQPQHFGDGTRLSIL.

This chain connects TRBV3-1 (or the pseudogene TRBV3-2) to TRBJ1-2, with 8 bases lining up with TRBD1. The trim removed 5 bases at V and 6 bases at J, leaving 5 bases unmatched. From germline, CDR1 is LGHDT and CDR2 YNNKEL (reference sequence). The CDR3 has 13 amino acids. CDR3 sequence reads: CASSLIRGHGYTF. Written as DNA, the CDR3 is TGTGCCAGCAGCTTGATCAGGGGGCATGGCTACACCTTC.

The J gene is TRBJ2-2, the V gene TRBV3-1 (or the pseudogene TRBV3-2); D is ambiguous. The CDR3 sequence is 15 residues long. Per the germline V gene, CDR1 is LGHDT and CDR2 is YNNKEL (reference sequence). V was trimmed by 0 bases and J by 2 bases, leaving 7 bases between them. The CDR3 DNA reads TGTGCCAGCAGCCAAGATGGCACAAACACCGGGGAGCTGTTTTTT. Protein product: CASSQDGTNTGELFF.

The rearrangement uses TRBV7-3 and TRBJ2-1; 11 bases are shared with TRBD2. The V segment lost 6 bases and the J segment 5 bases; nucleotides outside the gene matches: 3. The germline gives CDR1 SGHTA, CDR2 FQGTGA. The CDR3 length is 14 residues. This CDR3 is CASSTSGGNNEQFF. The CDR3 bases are TGTGCCAGCAGTACTAGCGGGGGAAACAATGAGCAGTTCTTC.

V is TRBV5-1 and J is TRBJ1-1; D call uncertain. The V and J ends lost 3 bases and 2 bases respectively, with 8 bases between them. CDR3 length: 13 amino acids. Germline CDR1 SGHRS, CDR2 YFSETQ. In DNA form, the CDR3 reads TGCGCCAGCAGCTCGGGGATCAACACTGAAGCTTTCTTT. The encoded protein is CASSSGINTEAFF.

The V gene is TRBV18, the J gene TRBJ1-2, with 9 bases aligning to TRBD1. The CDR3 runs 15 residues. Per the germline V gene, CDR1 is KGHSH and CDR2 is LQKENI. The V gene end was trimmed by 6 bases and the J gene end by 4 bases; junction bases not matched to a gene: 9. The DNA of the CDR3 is TGTGCCAGCTCCCCCACTGGGGACAGGGCCTATGGCTACACCTTC. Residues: CASSPTGDRAYGYTF.

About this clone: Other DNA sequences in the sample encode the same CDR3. The CDR3 nucleotides are TGTGCCAGCAGTTTACGGGGTGGCTATGGCTACACCTTC. As protein: CASSLRGGYGYTF. The J gene is TRBJ1-2, the V gene TRBV12-3 or TRBV12-4; D unresolved. V lost 2 bases and J 4 bases, leaving 8 bases between the germline ends. The CDR3 length is 13 residues.